A selection of T cell receptor beta chains follows, all from one sample in a study of regulatory T cells in long-lasting Graves disease. TCRdb ran MiXCR on the multiplex PCR reads and lists one entry per CDR3 protein. Here the sample spans some 250,000 distinct CDR3 sequences, approximately 20% being singletons. The sample consisted of peripheral blood mononuclear cells (PBMCs), taken at new diagnosis, from a patient treated with antithyroid drugs. All receptors come from a female donor with Graves disease. Both conserved end residues are part of each CDR3. D genes are given only for firm matches. Size tells how often a clone was seen (once, few, many) or the class of an expanded clone, and some rows leave it out.

many,TRBJ2-3,TRBV7-6,.,TGTGCCAGCAGGTCCGGGACCCACACAGATACGCAGTATTTT,CASRSGTHTDTQYF
many,TRBJ2-1,TRBV18,TRBD2,TGTGCCAGCTCACCTGGACCGGGACTAGCGCTAAATGAGCAGTTCTTC,CASSPGPGLALNEQFF
many,TRBJ2-7,TRBV5-4,.,TGTGCCGGAGGGAGGGGGATCGGCTACGAGCAGTACTTC,CAGGRGIGYEQYF
many,TRBJ2-1,TRBV28,TRBD2,TGTGCCAGCAGTTTAGAGCGGGAGGTGTATGAGCAGTTCTTC,CASSLEREVYEQFF
many,TRBJ1-1,TRBV10-2,.,TGCGCCAGCACTGAATGGGAGAACACTGAAGCTTTCTTT,CASTEWENTEAFF
many,TRBJ2-3,TRBV6-1,.,TGTGCCAGCAGGGGAGCGTTTGCTAGCACAGATACGCAGTATTTT,CASRGAFASTDTQYF
.,TRBJ1-2,TRBV24-1,.,TGTGCCACCAGTGATCCGAGGACAGCATATGGCTACACCTTC,CATSDPRTAYGYTF
many,TRBJ1-5,TRBV4-3,.,TGCGCCAGCAGCCAAGATGAGCGGCAGCCCCAGCATTTT,CASSQDERQPQHF
.,TRBJ2-1,TRBV6-4,TRBD1,TGTGCCAGCAGTTACTCCGACAGGGGGGGGTACAATGAGCAGTTCTTC,CASSYSDRGGYNEQFF
few,TRBJ2-7,TRBV3-1,TRBD1,TGTGCCAGCAGCCAACGGACAGGGGGCAATTACGAGCAGTACTTC,CASSQRTGGNYEQYF
.,TRBJ2-1,TRBV11-2,.,TGTGCCAGCAGCTTAGGAACAGGGAGGCACAATGAGCAGTTCTTC,CASSLGTGRHNEQFF
many,TRBJ2-1,TRBV19,.,TGTGCCAGTAGCCCGAGGGCACTCAATGAGCAGTTCTTC,CASSPRALNEQFF
.,TRBJ2-3,TRBV27,.,TGTGCCAGCAGTGTCACAGCTACAGATACGCAGTATTTT,CASSVTATDTQYF
many,TRBJ1-2,TRBV12-3/TRBV12-4,.,TGTGCCAGCAGTCGAAGCAGGGTTAGCTATGGCTACACCTTC,CASSRSRVSYGYTF
.,TRBJ2-5,TRBV20-1,TRBD1,TGCAGTGCGCAGGGGGCCTACCAAGAGACCCAGTACTTC,CSAQGAYQETQYF
many,TRBJ2-1,TRBV11-3,.,TGTGCCAGCAGCTTAGGGCGGGTGAATGAGCAGTTCTTC,CASSLGRVNEQFF
many,TRBJ1-2,TRBV6-1,.,TGTGCCAGCAGTCACCAGTTCAACCCGGGGGACTATGGCTACACCTTC,CASSHQFNPGDYGYTF
many,TRBJ2-1,TRBV19,.,TGTGCCAGTAGCCAAAATTCCGGGACACCGAACTACAATGAGCAGTTCTTC,CASSQNSGTPNYNEQFF
many,TRBJ2-7,TRBV19,.,TGTGCCAGCCCCAAGGGGAGCGAGGGAGAAGACTCCTACGAGCAGTACTTC,CASPKGSEGEDSYEQYF
many,TRBJ2-5,TRBV30,TRBD2,TGTGCCTGGAGTGCTAGCGGGAGGGCCGGAGAGACCCAGTACTTC,CAWSASGRAGETQYF
many,TRBJ1-1,TRBV5-5,.,TGTGCCAGCAGCCACCGGGACGGCTCTCCCGACGCTGAAGCTTTCTTT,CASSHRDGSPDAEAFF
many,TRBJ1-2,TRBV20-1,.,TGCAGTGCTAGCCTCACAGGGAGTGGCTATGGCTACACCTTC,CSASLTGSGYGYTF
many,TRBJ2-4,TRBV11-3,TRBD2,TGTGCCAGCAGTACCCCGGGACTAGGAGCCAAAAACATTCAGTACTTC,CASSTPGLGAKNIQYF
few,TRBJ2-1,TRBV15,TRBD2,TGTGCCACCAGCAGAGGACTAGCGGAAAATGAGCAGTTCTTC,CATSRGLAENEQFF
many,TRBJ1-2,TRBV30,.,TGTGCCTGGAGTGTGGAACCGCATGGCTACACCTTC,CAWSVEPHGYTF
many,TRBJ2-3,TRBV7-3,.,TGTGCCAGCAGCTTAGGCGGGTACACAGATACGCAGTATTTT,CASSLGGYTDTQYF
.,TRBJ2-7,TRBV9,TRBD2,TGTGCCAGCAGCGTAGAGGGGACTAGCGGGACAGGGGCCGAGCAGTACTTC,CASSVEGTSGTGAEQYF
many,TRBJ2-1,TRBV20-1,.,TGCAGTGCTAGGCTTGGACGGGCGTACAATGAGCAGTTCTTC,CSARLGRAYNEQFF
.,TRBJ1-4,TRBV12-3/TRBV12-4,.,TGTGCCAGCAGTCTCCTCGTCTCGGGGGACGGGGTTGCTAATGAAAAACTGTTTTTT,CASSLLVSGDGVANEKLFF
many,TRBJ2-7,TRBV2,TRBD1,TGTGCCAGCAGTGGTTCCCTCCGGGACAGGGTTTCCTACGAGCAGTACTTC,CASSGSLRDRVSYEQYF
.,TRBJ1-2,TRBV12-3/TRBV12-4,.,TGTGCGACGGAACAGGCTAACTATGGCTACACCTTC,CATEQANYGYTF
many,TRBJ1-2,TRBV4-1,.,TGCGCCAGCAGCCACCTCGGGGGTGGGGGCTACACCTTC,CASSHLGGGGYTF
many,TRBJ2-1,TRBV6-2/TRBV6-3,TRBD2,TGTGCCAGCAGTTACCCCGGACTAGCGGGATTTGAGCAGTTCTTC,CASSYPGLAGFEQFF
.,TRBJ2-1,TRBV5-1,.,TGCGCCAGCAGCTCCCTCCGTTATGAGCAGTTCTTC,CASSSLRYEQFF
many,TRBJ1-1,TRBV6-1,.,TGTGCCAGCAGTGAAGATCTGGGTTGGAAAATGTACACTGAAGCTTTCTTT,CASSEDLGWKMYTEAFF
many,TRBJ2-3,TRBV6-2/TRBV6-3,TRBD2,TGTGCCAGCAACAGAGCGGGGGGCACAGATACGCAGTATTTT,CASNRAGGTDTQYF
many,TRBJ2-2,TRBV6-1,.,TGTGCCACCTGCTTAGGGGCCGGGGAGCTGTTTTTT,CATCLGAGELFF
many,TRBJ2-3,TRBV19,.,TGTGCCAGTAGTATCCAGGGAAGCACAGATACGCAGTATTTT,CASSIQGSTDTQYF
.,TRBJ2-2,TRBV19,TRBD2,TGTGCCAGTAGTGCTTTTCGGACTAGCGGGACCGGGGAGCTGTTTTTT,CASSAFRTSGTGELFF
.,TRBJ2-5,TRBV2,.,TGTGCCAGCAGTGCTAGGCTCGGAGAGACCCAGTACTTC,CASSARLGETQYF
many,TRBJ1-4,TRBV20-1,.,TGCAGTGCTAGAGATAAGGATGCAACTAATGAAAAACTGTTTTTT,CSARDKDATNEKLFF
many,TRBJ1-1,TRBV19,TRBD1,TGTGCCAGTAGTATGGGACAGTTAATGAACACTGAAGCTTTCTTT,CASSMGQLMNTEAFF
many,TRBJ2-3,TRBV2,.,TGTGCCAGCTCGTACCGGGGGCCCGTAGATACGCAGTATTTT,CASSYRGPVDTQYF
.,TRBJ2-5,TRBV6-1,.,TGTGCCAGCAAGGCAGGGAAGGTAAACCAAGAGACCCAGTACTTC,CASKAGKVNQETQYF
many,TRBJ1-1,TRBV12-3/TRBV12-4,.,TGTGCCAGCAGTGCCCACCGGGGGAAGGGAGCTTTCTTT,CASSAHRGKGAFF